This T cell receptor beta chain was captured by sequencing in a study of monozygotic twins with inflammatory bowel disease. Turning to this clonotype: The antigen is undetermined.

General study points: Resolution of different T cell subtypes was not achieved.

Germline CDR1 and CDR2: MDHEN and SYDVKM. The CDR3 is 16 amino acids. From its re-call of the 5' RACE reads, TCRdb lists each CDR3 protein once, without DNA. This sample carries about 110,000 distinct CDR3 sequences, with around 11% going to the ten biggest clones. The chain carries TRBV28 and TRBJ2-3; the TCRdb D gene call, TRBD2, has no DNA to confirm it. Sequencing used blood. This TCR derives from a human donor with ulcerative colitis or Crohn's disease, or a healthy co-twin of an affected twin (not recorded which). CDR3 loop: CASSFMGGGPVDTQYF.